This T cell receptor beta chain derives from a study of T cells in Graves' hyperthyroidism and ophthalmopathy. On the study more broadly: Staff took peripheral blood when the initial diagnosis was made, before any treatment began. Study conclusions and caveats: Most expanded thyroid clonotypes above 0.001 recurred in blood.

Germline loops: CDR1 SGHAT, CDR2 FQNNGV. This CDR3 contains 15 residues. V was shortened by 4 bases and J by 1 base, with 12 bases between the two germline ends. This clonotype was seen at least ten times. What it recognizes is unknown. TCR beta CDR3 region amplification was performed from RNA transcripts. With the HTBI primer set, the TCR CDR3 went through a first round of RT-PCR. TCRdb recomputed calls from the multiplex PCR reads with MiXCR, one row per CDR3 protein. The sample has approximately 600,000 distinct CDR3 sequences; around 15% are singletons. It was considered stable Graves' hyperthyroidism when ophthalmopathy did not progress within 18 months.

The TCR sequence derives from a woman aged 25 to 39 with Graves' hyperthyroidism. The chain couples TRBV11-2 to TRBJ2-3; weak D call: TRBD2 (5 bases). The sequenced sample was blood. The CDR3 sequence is CASSSWQEGTDTQYF. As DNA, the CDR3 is TGTGCCAGCAGCTCTTGGCAGGAGGGCACAGATACGCAGTATTTT. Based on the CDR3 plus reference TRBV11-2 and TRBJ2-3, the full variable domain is EAGVAQSPRYKIIEKRQSVAFWCNPISGHATLYWYQQILGQGPKLLIQFQNNGVVDDSQLPKDRFSAERLKGVDSTLKIQPAKLEDSAVYLCASSSWQEGTDTQYFGPGTRLTVL.